This T cell receptor beta chain came from a study of metastatic and nonmetastatic thyroid tumors. Study details: Where malignant and benign thyroid patients were concerned, repertoires were compared across blood and tumor or nodule tissue.

Findings and caveats of the study: Reports indicated that malignant thyroid tumors showed significantly higher TCR beta diversity than benign nodules did, in blood and tumor.

TCRdb recomputed clones from the PCR reads via MiXCR. The data contain around 5,000 clones, about 25% of them seen just once; the ten biggest clones take up over 8.5%. Sample share makes this clone medium-sized (0.01 to 0.1%). Its target is unknown. CDR3 length equals 13 residues. Germline CDR1 SGHRS, CDR2 YFSETQ. Trimming removed 7 bases at V and 2 bases at J, with 13 bases between. Ahead of thyroid surgery, no patient had received treatment of any kind. The source of this sequence is a male donor with papillary thyroid cancer or a benign thyroid nodule (not recorded which). Some clones in this sample may be carry-over from other donors' samples. The V gene is TRBV5-1, the J gene TRBJ2-7; maybe TRBD1 (6 bases). Sequenced sample: adjacent normal tissue. This chain's CDR3 is CASRRQETYEQYF. DNA for the CDR3: TGCGCCAGCCGACGACAGGAAACCTACGAGCAGTACTTC.